Sequencing of this T cell receptor beta chain was carried out in a study of shared clonotypes between healthy human individuals (dated by TCRdb to the early 2020s). Turning to the overall study: The cohort included a few men and a couple of women between 18 and 49 years of age. Different laboratories and diverse techniques were used to prepare libraries and sequence TCR repertoires, to increase sequencing depth and limit assay-specific biases. Between about 0.9 and 8.9 billion PBMCs per donor were obtained by leukapheresis. To estimate repertoire size and how much clonotype sharing occurs between individuals, the study deeply sequenced the blood TCR repertoires of five healthy adults.

Using the deep immunoSEQ assay, TCR CDR3 regions were amplified from genomic DNA by multiplex PCR. Extracted genomic DNA from each cell subset was distributed evenly across all wells of several immunoSEQ 96-well plates, and each plate was treated as a replicate. For unsorted PBMC, each replicate PCR was loaded with approximately 330 ng genomic DNA, equivalent to about 30,000 T cell genomes. Ten immunoSEQ deep assay plates were used to sequence the unsorted PBMC genomic DNA. The purified libraries were quantified using a Qubit 3.0 fluorometer, sized with a Bioanalyzer 2100, and then quantified again using the KAPA Library Quantification kit. Every immunoSEQ 96-well plate was sequenced on a dedicated single-read 150-cycle Illumina NextSeq 550 flow cell. Processing in the source paper ran as follows. Because the immunoSEQ output included only junctional sequences and no quality scores, the filtering could not be the same as the filtering used for full-length reads. To assign V/J genes and CDR3, sequences were annotated using PyIR, a Python wrapper for IgBLAST v1.9, with IMGT germline references. Reads were filtered out if the reads had weak V/J assignments (E-value above 1e-6), no CDR3, stop codons, out-of-frame junctions, or ambiguous translated residues. V3J clonotypes were defined as sequences sharing an identical inferred V gene, J gene, and CDR3 amino acid sequence. Percentage overlap between repertoires was computed as shared unique clonotypes divided by the size of the smaller repertoire. Repertoire richness was assessed with RTK rarefaction, the Chao1 estimator, and Recon v2.1 estimates of unobserved clonotypes. TCRdb obtained this table from immuneACCESS and retained in-frame rearrangements with V and J assigned. These tables miss some clones; where compared with another copy, unresolved V genes account for less than half of the shortfall, and the remainder is unexplained. Clone size and V and J calls were adopted from that table, with D and trimming inferred from the DNA. In this sample the table shows some 500,000 clones, about 74% of which occur a single time. About 12% of the sample goes to the ten largest clones.

Note on this clone: The antigen it binds to is not known. No clone much larger than this one lies a single base away; base qualities are absent. The same CDR3 arises from other DNA sequences in this sample as well.

The study at large found these results: Sampling was limited to blood, and TCR repertoires in tissue likely differ from TCR repertoires in blood. Because the study included only a small number of donors, the genetic and exposure-history diversity represented was limited. Pairwise subsampling led to the expectation that sequencing depth would affect the degree of clonotype sharing among donors.

Donors were healthy HIV-negative adults with no recently reported acute infections or vaccinations. Every donor was a Caucasian adult residing in Nashville, Tennessee, USA. For unsorted samples, tens of millions of PBMCs were counted and genomic DNA was extracted with the QIAamp DNA Blood Mini kit. Blood was obtained by leukapheresis, after which PBMCs were separated by Ficoll-Histopaque density gradient centrifugation and cryopreserved in liquid nitrogen vapor phase. The receptor's source is a middle-aged woman in good health. Some clones in this sample may be carry-over from other donors' samples. The specimen sequenced was PBMCs.

The CDR3 protein is CASSYLRGDEQFF. The DNA reads TGTGCCAGCAGTTATCTCAGGGGGGATGAGCAGTTCTTC. The chain is encoded by TRBV6-5 joined to TRBJ2-1; possibly the D gene is TRBD1, per 7 matching bases. As encoded in the germline V gene, CDR1 is MNHEY while CDR2 is SVGAGI. Deletion took 3 bases off V and 8 bases off J, with a span of 11 bases between the germline ends. The cysteine opens and the phenylalanine closes a CDR3 of 13 amino acids. The entry retains the CDR3 DNA only, 39 bases that are in frame from base 1.